This entry features one T cell receptor beta chain sequence. Its antigen specificity is not known. The record has no base qualities; no much larger clone is one base away. Whole blood was collected in K2EDTA tubes by collaborating institutions according to the institutions' own protocols. For TCRbeta analysis, collaborators shipped samples in one of three forms: frozen whole blood, isolated PBMCs, or DNA extracted from either of those sample types. CDR1 and CDR2 are drawn from the germline V gene (reference sequence): GTSNPN, SVGIG. CDR3 length: 13 amino acids, cysteine to phenylalanine. The CDR3 DNA has 39 bases and is translated from base 1. V trim: 3 bases; J trim: 6 bases; unmatched bases: 4. These data belong to a study of blood T cell repertoires in COVID-19 (dated by TCRdb to about 2020). Describing the broader study: Samples covering the acute and convalescent phases of COVID-19 were provided by collaborators in the United States, Italy and Spain. The dataset comprised deeply sampled blood TCRbeta repertoires from subjects exposed to, actively infected with, or recovered from COVID-19. A de-identified subject ID, COVID-19 status, age in years and sex were almost always included in the sample metadata. The samples were drawn from two sources: the first 160 participants of the ongoing ImmuneRACE study, and 1,000 to 1,500 subjects contributed by 6 global collaborators. Where available, HLA class I and class II types were taken from metadata supplied by the sample provider and were not determined by assay-based typing. The repertoires were made available in a free public database intended to serve as a resource for research on the immune response to SARS-CoV-2. The prospective study material was composed of cDNA or gDNA derived from T cells, B-cell-depleted T cells, or PBMCs. Broader findings and caveats from the paper: Clinical and demographic metadata were provided uncurated, with the amount varying by source and participant.

The immunoSEQ Assay, a bias-controlled multiplex PCR, was used to amplify TCRbeta CDR3 regions from genomic DNA. As for the authors' bioinformatics: Nucleated cell counts per sample were estimated from amplification of reference gene primers within the assay. To quantify the absolute abundance of each unique TCRbeta CDR3 rearrangement, sequence reads were collapsed and filtered. For each sample, productive Simpson clonality was calculated as the square root of Simpson's diversity index across productive rearrangements. TCRdb provides this immuneACCESS table in a form limited to in-frame rearrangements. Some clones are lacking; in checked studies, under half of them reflect an unresolved V gene, and why the rest are absent is not known. V, J and clone size reflect that table, while D and trimming were determined from the DNA. Across this sample there are around 140,000 clones, with more than 60% seen only once. The ten largest clones capture 16% of the sample.

The sequence came from a man between 50 and 59 years old with acute or convalescent COVID-19. The sequenced sample was peripheral blood. The chain employs TRBV30 and TRBJ2-1; TRBD2 fits 8 bases in the junction. This receptor carries the CDR3 CAWRRRGGNEQFF. The nucleotide sequence is given as TGTGCCTGGAGACGTCGGGGGGGCAATGAGCAGTTCTTC.